This record concerns one TCR beta chain sequence. As processed by the authors: Quantification of nucleated cells was approximated via reference gene primer amplification. The table came from immunoSEQ multiplex PCR; TCRdb's copy has only in-frame clones and leaves some out. V and J calls and clone size are as listed in that table; D and trimming were resolved from the DNA. In the table there are nearly 400,000 clones, nearly 90% of which are singletons. This specimen belongs to a study of blood T cell repertoires in COVID-19. Turning to the study itself: Sources were T cells, B-cell-depleted T cells, or PBMCs; the material itself was cDNA or gDNA.

Grouping used clinical history reported by participants in a survey and questionnaire. Symptom resolution, clearance, or two negative PCRs marked donors in Cohort 3 as recovered. Germline CDR1 and CDR2: MNHEY and SVGEGT. V lost 0 bases and J 4 bases, leaving 3 bases between the germline ends. This CDR3 contains 12 residues. Sequenced sample: PBMCs or T cells enriched from blood (not recorded which). This receptor was identified in a woman under 40 who had recovered from COVID-19. This sequence joins TRBV6-2 or TRBV6-3 and TRBJ1-1; D call uncertain. CDR3 residues: CASSYSSTEAFF. The CDR3 coding sequence is TGTGCCAGCAGTTACTCTAGCACTGAAGCTTTCTTT.